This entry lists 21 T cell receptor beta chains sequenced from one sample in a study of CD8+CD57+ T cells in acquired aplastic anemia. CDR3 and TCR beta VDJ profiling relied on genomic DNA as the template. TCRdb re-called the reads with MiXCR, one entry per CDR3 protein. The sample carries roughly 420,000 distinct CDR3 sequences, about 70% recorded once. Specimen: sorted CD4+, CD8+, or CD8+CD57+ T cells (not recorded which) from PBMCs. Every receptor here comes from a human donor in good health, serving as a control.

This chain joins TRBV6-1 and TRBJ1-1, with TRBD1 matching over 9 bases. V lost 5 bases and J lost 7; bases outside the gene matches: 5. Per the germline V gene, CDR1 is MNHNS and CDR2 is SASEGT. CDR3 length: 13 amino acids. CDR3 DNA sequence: TGTGCCAGCAGTCCTGACAGGGGGGGTGAAGCTTTCTTT. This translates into CASSPDRGGEAFF.

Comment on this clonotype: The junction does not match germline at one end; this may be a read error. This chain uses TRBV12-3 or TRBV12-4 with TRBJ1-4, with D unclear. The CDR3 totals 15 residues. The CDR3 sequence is CASRPVEGPDEKLFF. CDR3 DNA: TGCGCCAGCAGGCCAGTCGAGGGTCCTGATGAAAAACTGTTTTTT.

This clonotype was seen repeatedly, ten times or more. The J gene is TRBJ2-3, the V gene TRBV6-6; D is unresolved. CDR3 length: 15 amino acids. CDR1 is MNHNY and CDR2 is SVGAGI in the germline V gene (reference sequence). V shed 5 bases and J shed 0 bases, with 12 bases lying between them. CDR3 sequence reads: CASSEVRASTDTQYF. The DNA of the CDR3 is TGTGCCAGCAGTGAAGTTAGGGCGAGCACAGATACGCAGTATTTT.

The DNA of the CDR3 is TGCGCCAGCAGCCTAACAGGGGGTGATTCGAGCTATGGCTACACCTTC. Translation: CASSLTGGDSSYGYTF. The chain is built from TRBV5-1 and TRBJ1-2; 8 positions agree with TRBD1. CDR3 length equals 16 residues. The V gene end was trimmed by 4 bases and the J gene end by 4 bases; junction bases not matched to a gene: 12. CDR1 and CDR2 (germline): SGHRS, YFSETQ.

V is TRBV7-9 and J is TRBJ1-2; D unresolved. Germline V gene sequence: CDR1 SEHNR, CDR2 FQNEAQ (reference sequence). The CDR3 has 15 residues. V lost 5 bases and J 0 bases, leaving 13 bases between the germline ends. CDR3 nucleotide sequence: TGTGCCAGCAGCGGTAGCGAACAGACTAACTATGGCTACACCTTC. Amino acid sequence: CASSGSEQTNYGYTF. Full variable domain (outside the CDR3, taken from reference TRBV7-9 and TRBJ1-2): DTGVSQNPRHKITKRGQNVTFRCDPISEHNRLYWYRQTLGQGPEFLTYFQNEAQLEKSRLLSDRFSAERPKGSFSTLEIQRTEQGDSAMYLCASSGSEQTNYGYTFGSGTRLTVV.

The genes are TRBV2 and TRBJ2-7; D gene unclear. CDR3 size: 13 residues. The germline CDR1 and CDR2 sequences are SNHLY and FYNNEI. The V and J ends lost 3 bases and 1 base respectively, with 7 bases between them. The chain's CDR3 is CASSDGWSYEQYF. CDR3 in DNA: TGTGCCAGCAGTGACGGATGGTCCTACGAGCAGTACTTC. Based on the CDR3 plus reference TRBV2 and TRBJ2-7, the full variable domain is EPEVTQTPSHQVTQMGQEVILRCVPISNHLYFYWYRQILGQKVEFLVSFYNNEISEKSEIFDDQFSVERPDGSNFTLKIRSTKLEDSAMYFCASSDGWSYEQYFGPGTRLTVT.

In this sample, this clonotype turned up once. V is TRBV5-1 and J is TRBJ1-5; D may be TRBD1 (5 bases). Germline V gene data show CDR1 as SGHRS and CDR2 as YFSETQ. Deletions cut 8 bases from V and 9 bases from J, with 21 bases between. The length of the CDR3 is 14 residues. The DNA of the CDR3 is TGCGCCAGTACCCCCGGGACTAGCGGGGGGCCCCAGCATTTT. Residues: CASTPGTSGGPQHF.

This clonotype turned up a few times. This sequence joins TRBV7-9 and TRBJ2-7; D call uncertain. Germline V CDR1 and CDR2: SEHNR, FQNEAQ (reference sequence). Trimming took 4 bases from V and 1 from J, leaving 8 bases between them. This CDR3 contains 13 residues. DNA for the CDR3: TGTGCCAGCAGCTCTCAGCCGTCCTACGAGCAGTACTTC. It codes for CASSSQPSYEQYF.

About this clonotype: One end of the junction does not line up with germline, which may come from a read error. This CDR3 reads CASSWRSYGYTFCF. The DNA of the CDR3 is TGTGCCAGCAGCTGGAGGTCCTATGGCTACACCTTCTGTTTC. This chain connects TRBV7-9 to TRBJ2-5, with D possibly being TRBD2 (5 bases). CDR1 is SEHNR and CDR2 is FQNEAQ in the germline V gene (reference sequence). The CDR3 is 14 amino acids.

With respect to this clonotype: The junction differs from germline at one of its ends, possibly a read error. CDR3 region: CASSATRRDEQYYF. The CDR3 nucleotides are TGTGCCAGCAGCGCCACGAGGCGAGATGAGCAGTACTATTTT. V gene TRBV9 combines with J gene TRBJ1-5; unclear D gene. The CDR3 runs 14 residues. Germline assignment: CDR1 SGDLS and CDR2 YYNGEE.

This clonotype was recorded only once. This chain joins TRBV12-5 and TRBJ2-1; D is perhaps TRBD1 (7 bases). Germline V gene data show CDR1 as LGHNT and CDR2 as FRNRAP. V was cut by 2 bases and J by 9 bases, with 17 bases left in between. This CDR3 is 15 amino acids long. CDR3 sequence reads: CASGLPQGGLSEQFF. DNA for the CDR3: TGTGCTAGTGGTTTGCCTCAGGGGGGTCTGAGTGAGCAGTTCTTC.

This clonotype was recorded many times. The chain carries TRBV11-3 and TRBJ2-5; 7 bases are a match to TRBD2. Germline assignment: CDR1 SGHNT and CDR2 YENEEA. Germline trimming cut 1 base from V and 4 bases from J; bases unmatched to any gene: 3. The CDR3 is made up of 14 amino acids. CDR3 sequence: CASSLAPSGETQYF. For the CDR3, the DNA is TGTGCCAGCAGCTTAGCTCCTAGCGGAGAGACCCAGTACTTC.

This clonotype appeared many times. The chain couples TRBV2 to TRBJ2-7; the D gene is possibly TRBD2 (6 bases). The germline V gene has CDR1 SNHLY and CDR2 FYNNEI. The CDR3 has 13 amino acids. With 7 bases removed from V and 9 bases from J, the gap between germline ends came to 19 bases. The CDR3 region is CASKSRRDSRQYF. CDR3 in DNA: TGTGCCAGCAAGAGCCGGAGGGATTCTCGGCAGTACTTC.

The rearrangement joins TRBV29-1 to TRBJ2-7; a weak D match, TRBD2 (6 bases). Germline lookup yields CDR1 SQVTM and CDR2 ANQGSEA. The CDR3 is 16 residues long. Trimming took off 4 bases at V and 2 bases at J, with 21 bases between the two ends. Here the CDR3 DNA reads TGCAGCGTTGGGGGGACTCGCGGGGTGGGAACCTACGAGCAGTACTTC. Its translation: CSVGGTRGVGTYEQYF.

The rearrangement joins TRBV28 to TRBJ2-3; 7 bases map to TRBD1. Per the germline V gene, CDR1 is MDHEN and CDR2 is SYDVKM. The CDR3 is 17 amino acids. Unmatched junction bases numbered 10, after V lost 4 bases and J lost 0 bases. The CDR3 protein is CASSSPGDSTSTDTQYF. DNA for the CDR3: TGTGCCAGCAGTTCCCCAGGGGACAGCACTAGCACAGATACGCAGTATTTT.

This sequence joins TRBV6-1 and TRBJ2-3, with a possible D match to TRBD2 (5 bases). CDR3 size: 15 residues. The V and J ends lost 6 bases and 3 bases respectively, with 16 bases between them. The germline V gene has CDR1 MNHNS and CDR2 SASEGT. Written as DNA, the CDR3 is TGTGCCAGCAGGGAAAGGGCTGGGAGTACAGATACGCAGTATTTT. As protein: CASRERAGSTDTQYF.

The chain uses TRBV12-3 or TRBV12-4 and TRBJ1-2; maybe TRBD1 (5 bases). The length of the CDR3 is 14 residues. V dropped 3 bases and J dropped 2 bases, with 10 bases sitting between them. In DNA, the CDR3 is TGTGCCAGCAGTTTCGCGGGACTGAACTATGGCTACACCTTC. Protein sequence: CASSFAGLNYGYTF.

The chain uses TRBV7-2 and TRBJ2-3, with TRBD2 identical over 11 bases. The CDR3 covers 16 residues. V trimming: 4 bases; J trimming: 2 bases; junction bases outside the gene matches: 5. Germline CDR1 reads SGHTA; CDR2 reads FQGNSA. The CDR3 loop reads CASSSTSGGLTDTQYF. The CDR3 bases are TGTGCCAGCAGCTCCACTAGCGGGGGACTCACAGATACGCAGTATTTT.

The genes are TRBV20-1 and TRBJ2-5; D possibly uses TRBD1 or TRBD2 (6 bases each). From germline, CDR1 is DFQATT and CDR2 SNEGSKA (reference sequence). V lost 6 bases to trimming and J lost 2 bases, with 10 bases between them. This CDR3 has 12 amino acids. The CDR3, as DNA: TGCAGTGCCGGGGGACAACAAGAGACCCAGTACTTC. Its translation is CSAGGQQETQYF.

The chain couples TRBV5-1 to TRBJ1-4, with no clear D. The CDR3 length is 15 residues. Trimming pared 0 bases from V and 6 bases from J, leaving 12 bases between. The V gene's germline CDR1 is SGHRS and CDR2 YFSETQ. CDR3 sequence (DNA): TGCGCCAGCAGCTTGGATCTGAGGCAGTATGAAAAACTGTTTTTT. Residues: CASSLDLRQYEKLFF.

CDR3 in amino acids: CAGGMAGGTDTQYF. CDR3 DNA sequence: TGCGCCGGCGGAATGGCGGGGGGGACCGATACGCAGTACTTC. The gene calls are TRBV4-1 and TRBJ2-5; 9 bases align to TRBD2. Trimming cost V 11 bases and J 11 bases; bases outside gene matches: 18. The CDR3 extends over 14 amino acids. The germline gives CDR1 MGHRA, CDR2 YSYEKL.